This T cell receptor (beta chain) was recorded in a study of blood T cell repertoires in COVID-19. In the original analysis: Counts of nucleated cells, estimated from reference gene primer amplification, were obtained. Clones were sequenced by immunoSEQ multiplex PCR, and TCRdb holds only the in-frame ones, with some missing. The V and J calls and clone size come from that table; D and trimming were worked out from the DNA. The sample yields roughly 420,000 clones, 88% seen once. V lost 3 bases and J lost 2, with 13 bases in between. This CDR3 is 15 amino acids long. In germline, CDR1 is MNHNS, CDR2 SASEGT.

The J gene is TRBJ1-1, the V gene TRBV6-1; D call uncertain. The sample was PBMCs or T cells enriched from blood (not recorded which). This receptor was taken from a woman aged 30 to 39 with acute COVID-19. The CDR3 DNA sequence: TGTGCCAGCAGTGATCGTGACACTCGAAACACTGAAGCTTTCTTT. Translating it yields CASSDRDTRNTEAFF.